The 20 T cell receptor beta chains below come from one sample, sequenced in a study of PD-L1 blockade in urothelial cancer (dated by TCRdb to 2015 to 2018). In light of the paper, this sample's time point label describes: pretreatment peripheral blood. Preparation of the library involved the immunoSEQ multiplex PCR assay. Sourced from immuneACCESS, this table was stored by TCRdb with only in-frame sequences that have V and J called. A share of the clones is absent; for the studies checked, an unresolved V gene accounts for under half, and the remainder has no known explanation. This sample comprises 60,000 to 65,000 clones, roughly 79% of them detected only once. The ten largest clones represent about 2.9% of the sample. This specimen consisted of PBMCs, obtained around atezolizumab (anti-PD-L1) treatment. These receptors all come from a man between 65 and 79 years old with urothelial cancer.

This chain uses TRBV6-5 with TRBJ2-7, with 9 positions matching TRBD1. The CDR3 sequence is 14 residues long. The V segment lost 2 bases and the J segment 4 bases; nucleotides outside the gene matches: 3. Germline-derived CDR1 and CDR2 are MNHEY and SVGAGI. DNA of the CDR3: TGTGCCAGCAGTTACGACAGGGGGGGATACGAGCAGTACTTC. This encodes CASSYDRGGYEQYF.

V gene TRBV6-5 combines with J gene TRBJ1-4; D is possibly TRBD1 (5 bases). The CDR3 is made up of 13 amino acids. Trimming took off 6 bases at V and 6 bases at J, with 11 bases between the two ends. CDR1 is MNHEY, CDR2 SVGAGI, per germline. Here the CDR3 DNA reads TGTGCCAGCAGCCGCCGGGGGGATGAAAAACTGTTTTTT. Its protein product is CASSRRGDEKLFF.

V gene TRBV7-6 combines with J gene TRBJ2-5; 13 bases line up with TRBD2. The germline CDR1 and CDR2 sequences are SGHVS and FNYEAQ. The ends lost 5 bases at V and 2 bases at J; junction bases unmatched: 8. The CDR3 runs 17 residues. This chain's CDR3 is CASSPGTSGIGQETQYF. The CDR3, as DNA: TGTGCCAGCAGCCCGGGGACTAGCGGGATAGGTCAAGAGACCCAGTACTTC.

The chain joins TRBV30 to TRBJ1-4; D call uncertain. Deletions cut 4 bases from V and 8 bases from J, with 17 bases between. CDR3 length: 14 amino acids. Germline-derived CDR1 and CDR2 are GTSNPN and SVGIG (reference sequence). In nucleotides, the CDR3 is TGTGCCTGGAATCCGACCCGGACGGGGGAAAAACTGTTTTTT. It specifies CAWNPTRTGEKLFF.

The chain carries TRBV27 and TRBJ1-2, with TRBD1 identical over 9 bases. The CDR3 consists of 14 residues. Losses at the gene ends were 6 bases for V and 7 bases for J; bases not matched to a gene: 9. CDR1 and CDR2 (germline): MNHEY, SMNVEV (reference sequence). CDR3 nucleotide sequence: TGTGCCAGCAGCCGGACAGGGGTGGGATTTGGCTACACCTTC. Translated: CASSRTGVGFGYTF.

This clone appeared once. The CDR3 DNA reads TGCGCCAGCAGCTTGGACAGGGCTACAGGGGCAGATACGCAGTATTTT. Translation: CASSLDRATGADTQYF. This chain joins TRBV5-1 and TRBJ2-3, with 7 nucleotides matching TRBD1. There are 16 residues in the CDR3. CDR1 SGHRS and CDR2 YFSETQ come from the germline V gene. J gave up 4 bases and V 0 bases, and 8 bases lay outside the gene matches.

The genes are TRBV7-2 and TRBJ2-1, with 9 bases identical to TRBD1. CDR3 length: 15 amino acids. Germline-derived CDR1 and CDR2 are SGHTA and FQGNSA. V trimming: 3 bases; J trimming: 2 bases; junction bases outside the gene matches: 2. CDR3 amino acids: CASSLDRGTYNEQFF. CDR3 DNA: TGTGCCAGCAGCTTGGACAGGGGTACCTACAATGAGCAGTTCTTC.

This sequence joins TRBV30 and TRBJ2-7, with 8 bases that match TRBD2. V was pared by 5 bases and J by 5 bases, with 8 bases of the junction left unmatched. This CDR3 contains 13 residues. Germline V lookup: CDR1 GTSNPN, CDR2 SVGIG (reference sequence). The CDR3 coding sequence is TGTGCCTGGGCCGGGAGGGCCGGAAACGAGCAGTACTTC. Its translation: CAWAGRAGNEQYF.

This chain links TRBV2 with TRBJ2-3, with D uncertain. The V end was cut by 6 bases, the J end by 5 bases, with 18 bases between. The CDR3 spans 15 residues. Per the germline V gene, CDR1 is SNHLY and CDR2 is FYNNEI. The CDR3 loop reads CASSPEGLKRDTQYF. In nucleotides, the CDR3 is TGTGCCAGCAGCCCCGAAGGCCTCAAGCGAGATACGCAGTATTTT. Full variable domain (missing parts from reference TRBV2 and TRBJ2-3): EPEVTQTPSHQVTQMGQEVILRCVPISNHLYFYWYRQILGQKVEFLVSFYNNEISEKSEIFDDQFSVERPDGSNFTLKIRSTKLEDSAMYFCASSPEGLKRDTQYFGPGTRLTVL.

In this sample, this clone turned up a few times. The rearrangement uses TRBV5-8 and TRBJ2-5, with unresolved D. V shed 5 bases and J shed 1 base, with 9 bases lying between them. The CDR3 spans 13 residues. CDR1 is SGHTS, CDR2 YDEGEE, per germline. The CDR3 coding sequence is TGTGCCAGCAGGGAGAGCATCCAAGAGACCCAGTACTTC. It yields the protein CASRESIQETQYF. Supplemented by reference TRBV5-8 and TRBJ2-5, the full variable domain reads EAGVTQSPTHLIKTRGQQATLRCSPISGHTSVYWYQQALGLGLQFLLWYDEGEERNRGNFPPRFSGRQFPNYSSELNVNALELEDSALYLCASRESIQETQYFGPGTRLLVL.

The V and J genes are TRBV18 and TRBJ2-1; the D gene is possibly TRBD1 (5 bases). The CDR3 is 16 residues long. The ends were cut back, 0 bases at V and 0 bases at J, with 9 bases in the middle. Germline V gene lookup returns CDR1 KGHSH and CDR2 LQKENI. The CDR3 nucleotides are TGTGCCAGCTCACCACCTCAGGGCAGCTCCTACAATGAGCAGTTCTTC. Protein: CASSPPQGSSYNEQFF.

The chain links TRBV28 to TRBJ1-4, with D hard to call. V was shortened by 6 bases and J by 7 bases, with 15 bases between the two germline ends. Germline V gene lookup returns CDR1 MDHEN and CDR2 SYDVKM. The CDR3 spans 14 residues. CDR3 sequence reads: CASSSRRKAEKLFF. CDR3 in DNA: TGTGCCAGCAGCTCACGCAGGAAGGCTGAAAAACTGTTTTTT. The full variable domain, in which reference TRBV28 and TRBJ1-4 provide the parts outside the CDR3, is DVKVTQSSRYLVKRTGEKVFLECVQDMDHENMFWYRQDPGLGLRLIYFSYDVKMKEKGDIPEGYSVSREKKERFSLILESASTNQTSMYLCASSSRRKAEKLFFGSGTQLSVL.

The CDR3 protein is CASSKGLAYNEQFF. The CDR3 DNA is TGTGCCAGTAGTAAGGGACTAGCCTACAATGAGCAGTTCTTC. The rearrangement joins TRBV19 to TRBJ2-1; 8 bases are a match to TRBD2. V trimming: 4 bases; J trimming: 2 bases; junction bases outside the gene matches: 1. The CDR3 runs to 14 residues. CDR1 is LNHDA, CDR2 SQIVND, per germline (reference sequence). Looking up the rest from reference TRBV19 and TRBJ2-1 gives the full variable domain: DGGITQSPKYLFRKEGQNVTLSCEQNLNHDAMYWYRQDPGQGLRLIYYSQIVNDFQKGDIAEGYSVSREKKESFPLTVTSAQKNPTAFYLCASSKGLAYNEQFFGPGTRLTVL.

This clone showed up just once. CDR3 nucleotide sequence: TGTGCCAGCAGCGTAGATCTAGCGGGGGTCTACGAGCAGTACTTC. Amino acids: CASSVDLAGVYEQYF. The rearrangement uses TRBV9 and TRBJ2-7; 10 bases are a match to TRBD2. This CDR3 region has 15 residues. CDR1 and CDR2 from the germline V gene are SGDLS and YYNGEE. The junction had 3 bases not matched to a gene; V was cut back by 0 bases and J by 3 bases. The whole variable domain, filled in from reference TRBV9 and TRBJ2-7, reads DSGVTQTPKHLITATGQRVTLRCSPRSGDLSVYWYQQSLDQGLQFLIQYYNGEERAKGNILERFSAQQFPDLHSELNLSSLELGDSALYFCASSVDLAGVYEQYFGPGTRLTVT.

The CDR3: CASSPGGGFEQFF. The CDR3 DNA follows: TGTGCCAGCAGCCCGGGAGGGGGGTTCGAGCAGTTCTTC. The gene calls are TRBV6-6 and TRBJ2-1, with 8 bases lining up with TRBD2. This CDR3 has 13 residues. CDR1 MNHNY and CDR2 SVGAGI come from the germline V gene (reference sequence). V shed 6 bases, J shed 10 bases, and the junction held 8 bases outside the gene matches.

This chain links TRBV10-3 with TRBJ2-7, with 7 bases that match TRBD1. V was pared by 10 bases and J by 2 bases, with 8 bases of the junction left unmatched. CDR3 length: 13 residues. Germline loops: CDR1 ENHRY, CDR2 SYGVKD. The CDR3 sequence is CASGTGETYEQYF. The DNA of the CDR3 is TGTGCCAGCGGTACAGGGGAGACCTACGAGCAGTACTTC.

In this sample, this clone turned up once. V and J are TRBV20-1 and TRBJ1-1; D is undetermined. Germline V gene data show CDR1 as DFQATT and CDR2 as SNEGSKA (reference sequence). V was trimmed by 5 bases and J by 1 base, leaving 5 bases between them. The CDR3 length is 11 residues. The CDR3, as DNA: TGCAGTGCTTCGTCGAACACTGAAGCTTTCTTT. It translates to CSASSNTEAFF.

V is TRBV19 and J is TRBJ2-2; no reliable D call. The ends were cut back, 3 bases at V and 4 bases at J, with 9 bases in the middle. Germline loops: CDR1 LNHDA, CDR2 SQIVND (reference sequence). The CDR3 covers 14 residues. CDR3 sequence reads: CASSITPGTGELFF. Here the CDR3 DNA reads TGTGCCAGTAGTATCACGCCGGGCACCGGGGAGCTGTTTTTT.

This clone occurred a few times. The chain combines TRBV10-1 with TRBJ2-1; TRBD1 is a possible D gene (6 bases). Per the germline V gene, CDR1 is WNHNN and CDR2 is SYGVQD (reference sequence). The CDR3 length is 17 residues. V lost 0 bases and J lost 0, with 12 bases in between. The CDR3 protein is CASSESRQETSYNEQFF. CDR3 bases: TGCGCCAGCAGTGAGTCCCGACAGGAAACCTCCTACAATGAGCAGTTCTTC.

The rearrangement links TRBV10-2 to TRBJ2-3; 7 nucleotides agree with TRBD1. The CDR3 is 13 amino acids. CDR1 WSHSY and CDR2 SAAADI come from the germline V gene. V was clipped by 4 bases and J by 8 bases; unmatched bases: 6. In nucleotides, the CDR3 is TGCGCCAGCAGTGCTCGACAGGGCGGTACGCAGTATTTT. Protein sequence: CASSARQGGTQYF.